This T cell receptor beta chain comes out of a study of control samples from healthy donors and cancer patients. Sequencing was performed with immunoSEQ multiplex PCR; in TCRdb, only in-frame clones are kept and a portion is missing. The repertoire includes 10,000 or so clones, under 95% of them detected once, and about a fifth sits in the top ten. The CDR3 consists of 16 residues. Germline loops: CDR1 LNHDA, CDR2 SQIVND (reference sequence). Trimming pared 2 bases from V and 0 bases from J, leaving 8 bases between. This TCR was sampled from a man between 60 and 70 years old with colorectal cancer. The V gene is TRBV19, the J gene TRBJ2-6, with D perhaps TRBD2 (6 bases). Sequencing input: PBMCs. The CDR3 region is CASSIWRGSGANVLTF. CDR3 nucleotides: TGTGCCAGTAGTATATGGAGGGGCTCTGGGGCCAACGTCCTGACTTTC.